This TCR beta chain was retrieved from a study of T cell repertoires in cytomegalovirus infection. Study in general: Selected CMV epitopes included recently identified HLA-C-restricted ones as well as well-studied HLA-B-restricted ones. CMV infection plus the matching HLA type was flagged by public TCR beta signatures.

TCRdb re-called the reads with MiXCR, one entry per CDR3 protein. The sample shows about 770,000 distinct CDR3 sequences, almost 30% of them seen only once. Points on this clonotype: The antigen is unknown.

Specimen: cultured CD8+ T cells from PBMCs, collected from culture after CMV antigen stimulation. The origin of this receptor is a human donor in good health (CMV status not recorded). Some clones in this sample may be carry-over from other donors' samples.

The CDR3 DNA sequence: TGTGCCAGCAGCCTTACACGGGGGGCAAAGGATGGCTACACCTTC. Translated, it gives CASSLTRGAKDGYTF. V gene TRBV14 combines with J gene TRBJ1-2; maybe TRBD1 (6 bases). V was shortened by 4 bases and J by 6 bases, with 18 bases between the two germline ends. CDR3 length: 15 residues. CDR1 SGHDN and CDR2 FVKESK come from the germline V gene.